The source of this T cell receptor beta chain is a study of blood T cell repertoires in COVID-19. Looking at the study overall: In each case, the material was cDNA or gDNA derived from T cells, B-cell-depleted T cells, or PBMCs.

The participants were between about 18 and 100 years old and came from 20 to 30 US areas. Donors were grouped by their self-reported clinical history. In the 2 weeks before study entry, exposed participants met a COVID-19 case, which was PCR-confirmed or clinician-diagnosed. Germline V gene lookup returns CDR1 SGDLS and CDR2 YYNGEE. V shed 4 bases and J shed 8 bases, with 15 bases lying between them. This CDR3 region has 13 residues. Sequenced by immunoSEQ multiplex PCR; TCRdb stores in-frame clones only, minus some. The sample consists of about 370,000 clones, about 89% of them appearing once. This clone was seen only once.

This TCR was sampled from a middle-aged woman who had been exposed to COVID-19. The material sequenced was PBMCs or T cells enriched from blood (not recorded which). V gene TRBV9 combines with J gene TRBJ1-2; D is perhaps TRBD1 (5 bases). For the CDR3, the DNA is TGTGCCAGCAGCCCTATCCAGGGAAACGGCTACACCTTC. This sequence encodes CASSPIQGNGYTF.